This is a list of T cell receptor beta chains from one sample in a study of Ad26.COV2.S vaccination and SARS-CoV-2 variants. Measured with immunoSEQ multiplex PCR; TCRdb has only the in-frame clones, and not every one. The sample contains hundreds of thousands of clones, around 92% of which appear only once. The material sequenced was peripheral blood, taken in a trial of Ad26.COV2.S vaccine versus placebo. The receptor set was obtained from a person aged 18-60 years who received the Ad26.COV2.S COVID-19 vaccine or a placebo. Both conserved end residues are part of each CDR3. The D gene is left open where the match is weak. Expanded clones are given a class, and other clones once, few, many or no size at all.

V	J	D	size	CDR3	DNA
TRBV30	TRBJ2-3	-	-	CAWRGGSDTQYF	TGTGCCTGGAGGGGAGGTTCAGATACGCAGTATTTT
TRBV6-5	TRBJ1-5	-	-	CASSYGVDSNQPQHF	TGTGCCAGCAGTTATGGCGTAGATAGCAATCAGCCCCAGCATTTT
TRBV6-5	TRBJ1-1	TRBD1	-	CASSLRQGGTEAFF	TGTGCCAGCAGTCTACGACAGGGAGGCACTGAAGCTTTCTTT
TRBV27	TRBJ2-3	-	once	CASSLRAGITDTQYF	TGTGCCAGCAGTTTGAGGGCGGGGATCACAGATACGCAGTATTTT
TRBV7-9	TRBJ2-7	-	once	CASSLHSDEQYF	TGTGCCAGCAGCTTACACTCCGACGAGCAGTACTTC
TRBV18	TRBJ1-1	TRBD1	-	CASSPGQVGGMNTEAFF	TGTGCCAGCTCACCTGGACAGGTCGGAGGGATGAACACTGAAGCTTTCTTT
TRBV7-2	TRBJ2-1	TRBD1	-	CASRWQGAGYNEQFF	TGTGCCAGCAGATGGCAGGGGGCAGGGTACAATGAGCAGTTCTTC
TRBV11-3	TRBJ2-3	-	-	CASSPRTVADTQYF	TGTGCCAGCAGCCCCCGGACAGTTGCAGATACGCAGTATTTT
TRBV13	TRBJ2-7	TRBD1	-	CASSPRDREDEQYF	TGTGCCAGCAGCCCACGGGACAGGGAGGACGAGCAGTACTTC
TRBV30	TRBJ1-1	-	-	CAWSGSWGGSGAFF	TGTGCCTGGAGTGGATCTTGGGGGGGCTCTGGAGCTTTCTTT
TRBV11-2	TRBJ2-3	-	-	CASSLEITDTQYF	TGTGCCAGCAGCTTGGAGATCACAGATACGCAGTATTTT
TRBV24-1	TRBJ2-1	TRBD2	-	CATSDPQPSGSYNEQFF	TGTGCCACCAGTGATCCCCAACCTAGCGGGTCCTACAATGAGCAGTTCTTC
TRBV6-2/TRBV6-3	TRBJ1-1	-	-	CASSHDRSNTEAFF	TGTGCCAGCAGCCACGACCGTTCGAACACTGAAGCTTTCTTT
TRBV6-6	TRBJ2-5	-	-	CASMGVPQETQYF	TGTGCCAGCATGGGAGTCCCCCAAGAGACCCAGTACTTC
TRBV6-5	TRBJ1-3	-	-	CASSYGSSGNTIYF	TGTGCCAGCAGTTACGGAAGCTCTGGAAACACCATATATTTT
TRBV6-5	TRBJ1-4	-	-	CASSSSGQGNEKLFF	TGTGCCAGCAGTTCATCCGGCCAGGGTAATGAAAAACTGTTTTTT
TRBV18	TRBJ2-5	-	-	CASSQGHQETQYF	TGTGCCAGCTCACAGGGGCACCAAGAGACCCAGTACTTC
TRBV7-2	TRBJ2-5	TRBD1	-	CASSLVGQGSETQYF	TGTGCCAGCAGCTTAGTGGGACAGGGGTCCGAGACCCAGTACTTC
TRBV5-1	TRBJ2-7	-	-	CASSLRERYEQYF	TGCGCCAGCAGCTTGCGGGAGCGGTACGAGCAGTACTTC
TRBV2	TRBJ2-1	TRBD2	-	CASRKTSGGPNEQFF	TGTGCCAGCAGGAAGACTAGCGGGGGGCCCAATGAGCAGTTCTTC
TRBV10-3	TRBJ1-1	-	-	CAISETANTEAFF	TGTGCCATCAGTGAGACAGCGAACACTGAAGCTTTCTTT
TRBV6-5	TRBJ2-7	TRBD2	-	CASSLAGGRYEQYF	TGTGCCAGCAGCCTAGCGGGGGGGCGCTACGAGCAGTACTTC
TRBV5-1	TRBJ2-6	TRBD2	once	CASSLAGGLGANVLTF	TGCGCCAGCAGCTTGGCGGGAGGGCTAGGGGCCAACGTCCTGACTTTC
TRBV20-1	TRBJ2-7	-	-	CSARGPEQYF	TGCAGTGCTAGGGGCCCCGAGCAGTACTTC
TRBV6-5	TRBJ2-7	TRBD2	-	CASSYPGLAPYEQYF	TGTGCCAGCAGTTACCCCGGACTAGCGCCTTACGAGCAGTACTTC
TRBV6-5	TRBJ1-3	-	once	CASTLDRTLGNTIYF	TGTGCCAGTACACTCGATCGGACCCTCGGAAACACCATATATTTT
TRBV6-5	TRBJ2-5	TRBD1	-	CASSTDRATQETQYF	TGTGCCAGCAGTACAGACAGGGCCACCCAAGAGACCCAGTACTTC
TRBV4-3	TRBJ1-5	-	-	CASSPRTEQPQHF	TGCGCCAGCAGCCCCCGGACAGAGCAGCCCCAGCATTTT
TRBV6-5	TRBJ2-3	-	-	CASSLQGPTDTQYF	TGTGCCAGCAGTTTACAGGGCCCCACAGATACGCAGTATTTT
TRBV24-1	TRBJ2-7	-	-	CATSESQGPYEQYF	TGTGCCACCAGTGAGTCACAGGGTCCCTACGAGCAGTACTTC
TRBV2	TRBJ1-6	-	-	CASSVAGSYNSPLHF	TGTGCCAGCAGTGTGGCAGGGAGCTATAATTCACCCCTCCACTTT
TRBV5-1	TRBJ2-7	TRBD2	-	CASSPGDYPYEQYF	TGCGCCAGCAGCCCTGGGGACTACCCCTACGAGCAGTACTTC
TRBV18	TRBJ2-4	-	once	CASSPSPRGKNIQYF	TGTGCCAGCTCCCCGTCACCGCGGGGCAAAAACATTCAGTACTTC
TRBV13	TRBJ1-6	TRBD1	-	CASSPRTGGNSPLHF	TGTGCCAGCAGCCCCCGGACAGGGGGCAATTCACCCCTCCACTTT
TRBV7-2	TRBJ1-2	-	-	CASSPNPGHNYGYTF	TGTGCCAGCAGCCCAAACCCGGGACACAACTATGGCTACACCTTC
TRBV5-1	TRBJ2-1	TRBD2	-	CASRGLAGVENEQFF	TGCGCCAGCCGGGGACTAGCGGGGGTGGAAAATGAGCAGTTCTTC